This paragraph covers one TCR beta chain sequence. The antigen remains unidentified. These data are taken from a study of T cells expressing NK-cell markers. Study details: In the group of eight sequenced donors, seven were HCMV-seropositive and one was seronegative.

This CDR3 spans 15 amino acids. Germline values: CDR1 SGHRS, CDR2 YFSETQ. 5'RACE template switching with UMIs produced the TCR beta cDNA. TCRdb re-called the 5' RACE reads and catalogs CDR3 proteins one per entry, DNA excluded. The record lists about half a million distinct CDR3 sequences, of which the ten most abundant hold 1.4%. Study-wide findings and caveats: Researchers report these clonotypes also headed the CD3+CD56-NKG2C+ fraction in a handful of donors.

The rearrangement joins TRBV5-1 to TRBJ2-5; TCRdb selects TRBD2, and the lack of DNA leaves this call unchecked. Material: blood T cells: a sorted CD56 or NKG2C T cell subset, CD4+ or CD8+ T cells, or bulk PBMC T cells (not recorded which). This receptor was identified in a woman aged 45-65 years in good health. CDR3 amino acids: CASSLVAGARETQYF. The variable domain in full, completed from reference TRBV5-1 and TRBJ2-5, reads KAGVTQTPRYLIKTRGQQVTLSCSPISGHRSVSWYQQTPGQGLQFLFEYFSETQRNKGNFPGRFSGRQFSNSRSEMNVSTLELGDSALYLCASSLVAGARETQYFGPGTRLLVL.